The 21 T cell receptor beta chains reported below all come from one sample, sequenced in a study of tumor-infiltrating lymphocytes in primary liver carcinoma. Both RNA and DNA were isolated together from approximately 20-30 mg of bulk tissue that had not been sorted. Reverse transcription of approximately 500 ng total RNA with a constant-region primer produced TCR beta cDNA. Library construction for TCR beta comprised three nested multiplex PCR rounds performed with slightly modified ARM-PCR. TRBV1-TRBV30 forward and Cbeta reverse primers drove the first two roughly 11-cycle rounds. TCRdb itself ran the multiplex PCR reads through MiXCR, one entry per CDR3 protein. The data hold 30,000 to 40,000 distinct CDR3 sequences, with roughly 74% observed a single time. Sequenced material: liver tumor tissue from sampling region 4. The subset: tumor region T4, right-lateral pole. These receptors originate from a man aged 40-49 years with primary liver carcinoma and hepatitis B virus infection.

There are many counts of this clonotype. Mismatch with germline at one junction end may stem from a read error. This sequence joins TRBV28 and TRBJ2-1, with TRBD1 matching 9 bases. There are 15 residues in the CDR3. Germline V gene sequence: CDR1 MDHEN, CDR2 SYDVKM. The CDR3: CASSEAGTGTNERFF. In nucleotides, the CDR3 is TGTGCCAGCAGTGAGGCTGGGACAGGGACGAATGAGCGGTTCTTC.

As DNA, the CDR3 is TGTGCCATCAGGGACCGGGAGGGGCACACTGAAGCTTTCTTT. Translating gives CAIRDREGHTEAFF. This rearrangement joins TRBV10-3 to TRBJ1-1, with D possibly TRBD1 on 5 matching bases. Trimming took off 6 bases at V and 3 bases at J, with 14 bases between the two ends. CDR1 is ENHRY, CDR2 SYGVKD, per germline. There are 14 residues in the CDR3.

This clonotype was found a few times. One end of the junction varies from germline; a read error may be responsible. This chain connects TRBV4-2 to TRBJ2-7; D call uncertain. Looked up from germline, CDR1 is LGHNA and CDR2 is YNFKEQ. This CDR3 has 11 residues. This CDR3 reads CVSSHQVRQYF. The CDR3 DNA follows: TGTGTCAGCAGCCATCAGGTCAGGCAGTACTTT.

Comment on this clonotype: Since no conserved phenylalanine or tryptophan closes the CDR3, a read error is the likely cause. The limits of the CDR3 on the DNA are not certain, so only TCRdb's listed CDR3 is given. The chain links TRBV11-2 to TRBJ2-3; the DNA was not used to check the table's D call, TRBD2. The CDR3 length is 16 residues, termini included. Germline V gene sequence: CDR1 SGHAT, CDR2 FQNNGV. This CDR3 is CASSPVGGGVPDMRYL.

Details on this clonotype: As the CDR3 is not closed by the conserved phenylalanine or tryptophan, this likely results from a read error. V is TRBV2 and J is TRBJ2-7; D call uncertain. Germline CDR1 SNHLY, CDR2 FYNNEI. CDR3 size: 13 residues. Trimming pared 3 bases from V and 4 bases from J, leaving 10 bases between. In DNA form, the CDR3 reads TGTGCCAGCAGTGACATTATTTCTTACGAGCAGTACCTC. Translating it yields CASSDIISYEQYL.

Concerning this clonotype: Because the CDR3 is missing its conserved closing phenylalanine or tryptophan, this is likely a read error. V usage is TRBV11-2 and J usage is TRBJ2-6; D not resolved. Germline assignment: CDR1 SGHAT and CDR2 FQNNGV. The length of the CDR3 is 15 residues. CDR3 sequence reads: CTTQRPRSGANVLTL. The CDR3 region has the DNA TGTACCACCCAGCGACCGCGTTCTGGGGCCAACGTCCTGACTCTC.

This clonotype is categorized as large. This chain joins TRBV4-3 and TRBJ1-6, with 10 nucleotides matching TRBD1. Unmatched junction bases numbered 8, after V lost 5 bases and J lost 7 bases. The CDR3 runs to 16 residues. CDR1 is LGHNA, CDR2 YSLEER, per germline. CDR3 sequence reads: CASSSWDRGRNSPLHF. CDR3 nucleotides: TGCGCCAGCAGCTCCTGGGACAGGGGAAGGAATTCACCCCTCCACTTT.

This clonotype occurred a few times. The gene calls are TRBV11-2 and TRBJ2-6; 8 bases align to TRBD1. The CDR3 length is 20 residues. Losses at the gene ends were 7 bases for V and 0 bases for J; bases not matched to a gene: 17. From germline, CDR1 is SGHAT and CDR2 FQNNGV. Here the CDR3 DNA reads TGTGCCAGCATGGGGGGAGACAGGGGCATTTCCCTCTCTGGGGCCAACGTCCTGACTTTC. Translation gives CASMGGDRGISLSGANVLTF. Full variable domain (outside the CDR3, taken from reference TRBV11-2 and TRBJ2-6): EAGVAQSPRYKIIEKRQSVAFWCNPISGHATLYWYQQILGQGPKLLIQFQNNGVVDDSQLPKDRFSAERLKGVDSTLKIQPAKLEDSAVYLCASMGGDRGISLSGANVLTFGAGSRLTVL.

The chain employs TRBV6-1 and TRBJ2-2; D is perhaps TRBD1 or TRBD2 (5 bases each). This CDR3 contains 18 residues. Trimming pared 6 bases from V and 0 bases from J, leaving 20 bases between. Germline V gene data show CDR1 as MNHNS and CDR2 as SASEGT. CDR3 in amino acids: CASRGPKLADANTGELFF. In DNA, the CDR3 is TGTGCCAGCAGGGGACCGAAACTGGCTGACGCGAACACCGGGGAGCTGTTTTTT.

This clonotype ranks as medium-sized. The genes are TRBV12-3 or TRBV12-4 and TRBJ1-2, with D perhaps TRBD1 (6 bases). Deletions cut 6 bases from V and 4 bases from J, with 9 bases between. The CDR3 runs to 12 residues. The CDR3: CASSIGGYGYTF. Here the CDR3 DNA reads TGTGCCAGCAGCATAGGGGGCTATGGCTACACCTTC.

This clonotype was recorded only once. An end of the junction does not agree with germline; a read error may underlie this. CDR3 protein: CVSSLVQGETQRF. The CDR3 region has the DNA TGTGTCAGCAGTTTGGTGCAGGGGGAGACCCAGCGCTTC. The chain links TRBV12-3 or TRBV12-4 to TRBJ2-5, with 7 bases identical to TRBD1. This CDR3 comprises 13 residues.

On this clonotype: At one of its ends the junction is not consistent with the germline gene, which may arise from a read error. The V gene is TRBV24-1, the J gene TRBJ2-1; D unresolved. The CDR3 runs 11 residues. Germline CDR1 is KGHDR and CDR2 is SFDVKD. CDR3 sequence: CAISDGIEEFF. The CDR3 DNA follows: TGTGCCATCAGTGATGGTATTGAGGAGTTCTTC.

To note about this clonotype: One end of the junction varies from germline; a read error may be responsible. The chain carries TRBV2 and TRBJ2-1; the D is unclear. The CDR3 contains 13 residues. Germline CDR1 and CDR2: SNHLY and FYNNEI. DNA for the CDR3: TGTGCCAGCGGTGAACAACTCTACAATGAGCAGTTCTTC. This translates into CASGEQLYNEQFF.

In the case of this clonotype: Because the CDR3 is missing its conserved closing phenylalanine or tryptophan, this is likely a read error. This sequence joins TRBV6-6 and TRBJ2-7; TRBD2 might be the D (6 bases). The germline V gene encodes CDR1 MNHNY and CDR2 SVGAGI (reference sequence). The length of the CDR3 is 15 residues. The CDR3 DNA follows: TGTGCCAGCAGCTCAACTATCGGGAGCTCCTACAAGCAGTACATC. It translates to CASSSTIGSSYKQYI.

About this clonotype: Compared with germline, one end of the junction differs, possibly owing to a read error. This chain connects TRBV28 to TRBJ2-4; possible D gene TRBD1, 6 bases. Germline V gene data show CDR1 as MDHEN and CDR2 as SYDVKM. The length of the CDR3 is 16 residues. CDR3: CASSQPDSMAKNIKYF. In DNA, the CDR3 is TGTGCCAGCAGTCAACCGGACAGTATGGCCAAAAACATTAAGTACTTC. Using reference TRBV28 and TRBJ2-4 for the parts outside the CDR3, the full variable domain is DVKVTQSSRYLVKRTGEKVFLECVQDMDHENMFWYRQDPGLGLRLIYFSYDVKMKEKGDIPEGYSVSREKKERFSLILESASTNQTSMYLCASSQPDSMAKNIKYFGAGTRLSVL.

As for this clonotype: A junction end diverges from the germline sequence, so it may reflect a read error. The CDR3 DNA sequence: TGCACCAGCAGCTACAGGGGGCGAGAGACCCAGTACTTC. Translated: CTSSYRGRETQYF. The chain has TRBV5-1 and TRBJ2-5, with TRBD1 matching 9 bases. The germline V gene encodes CDR1 SGHRS and CDR2 YFSETQ. The CDR3 length is 13 residues.

The gene calls are TRBV29-1 and TRBJ2-3; tentatively, D is TRBD2 (6 bases). This CDR3 region has 14 residues. Trimming cost V 7 bases and J 2 bases, with 16 bases left between them. Germline CDR1 SQVTM, CDR2 ANQGSEA. The CDR3 loop reads CSAEGGAITDTQYF. The CDR3 region has the DNA TGCAGCGCTGAGGGCGGGGCCATCACAGATACGCAGTATTTT.

Concerning this clonotype: The conserved closing phenylalanine or tryptophan is absent in this CDR3, likely reflecting a read error. V and J are TRBV7-2 and TRBJ2-5, with a weak D call TRBD2 (6 bases). The CDR3 consists of 15 residues. CDR1 is SGHTA and CDR2 is FQGNSA in the germline V gene. V lost 7 bases to trimming and J lost 5 bases, with 20 bases between them. CDR3 sequence: CASTSGRSGFETQYL. The CDR3, as DNA: TGTGCCAGCACCTCTGGACGTAGCGGTTTTGAGACCCAGTACCTC.

Note on this clonotype: At one end the junction does not follow the germline gene, possibly because of a read error. The V call is TRBV11-1, the J call TRBJ1-1; D perhaps matches TRBD1 (6 bases). Germline CDR1 and CDR2: SGHAT and FQDESV (reference sequence). This CDR3 is built from 15 residues. The DNA for the CDR3 is TGTGCCAGCAGCTTCGGACAGACCTTGGGTACTGAAGCTACCTTT. It specifies CASSFGQTLGTEATF.

Concerning this clonotype itself: Without the conserved terminal phenylalanine or tryptophan, this CDR3 likely stems from a read error. The limits of the CDR3 on the DNA are not certain, so only TCRdb's listed CDR3 is given. J is TRBJ1-2 and V is TRBV6-1; the DNA was not used to check the table's D call, TRBD1. The CDR3 extends over 15 residues, inclusive of both ends. Germline-derived CDR1 and CDR2 are MNHNS and SASEGT. The CDR3 here is CASIISGTGSDGYTL.

This clonotype was seen ten or more times. The rearrangement joins TRBV11-2 to TRBJ2-1; tentatively, D is TRBD2 (5 bases). The CDR3 has 15 amino acids. Germline-derived CDR1 and CDR2 are SGHAT and FQNNGV. Here the CDR3 DNA reads TGTGCAAGCGGCCTTGAGGAAGGAGAAAACAATGAGCAGTTCTTC. This translates into CASGLEEGENNEQFF.